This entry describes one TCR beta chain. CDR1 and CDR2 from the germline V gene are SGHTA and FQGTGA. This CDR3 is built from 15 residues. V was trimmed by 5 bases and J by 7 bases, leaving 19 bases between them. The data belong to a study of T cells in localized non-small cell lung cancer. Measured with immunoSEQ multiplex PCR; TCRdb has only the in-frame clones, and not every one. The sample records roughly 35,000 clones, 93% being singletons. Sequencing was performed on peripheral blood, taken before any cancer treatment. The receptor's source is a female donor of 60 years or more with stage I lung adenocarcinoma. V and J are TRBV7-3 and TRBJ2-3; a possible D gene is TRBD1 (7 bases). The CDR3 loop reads CASSKSSAGQYTQYF. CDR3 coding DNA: TGTGCCAGCAGCAAAAGCTCGGCGGGACAGTATACGCAGTATTTT.